The next 13 T cell receptor beta chains were all read from a single sample in a study of CD8+ T cells in alopecia areata (dated by TCRdb to 2017 to 2018). Library preparation was by the immunoSEQ multiplex PCR assay. To provide template for TCR sequencing, every sample had RNA extracted and reverse transcribed into cDNA. The table comes from immuneACCESS by way of TCRdb, which keeps in-frame sequences with V and J called. Part of the clones is missing from these tables; in studies checked, under half for an unresolved V gene and the rest for unknown reasons. For this sample the table gives 93,000 or so clones, of which approximately 58% were detected only once. The ten largest clones take up roughly 8.8% of the sample. Sequenced material: CD4+ T cells sorted from blood. The receptor set was obtained from a human donor in good health.

This clone was counted between two and nine times. V usage is TRBV28 and J usage is TRBJ2-6; D remains ambiguous. V was cut by 5 bases and J by 4 bases, with 6 bases left in between. The CDR3 contains 13 residues. Per germline, CDR1 MDHEN and CDR2 SYDVKM. CDR3 region: CASSAPGANVLTF. The CDR3 DNA sequence: TGTGCCAGCAGTGCCCCCGGGGCCAACGTCCTGACTTTC.

The V gene is TRBV7-6, the J gene TRBJ2-7, with D tentatively TRBD2 (5 bases). The CDR3 is made up of 14 amino acids. CDR1 is SGHVS, CDR2 FNYEAQ, per germline. V lost 5 bases, J lost 5 bases, and 16 bases lay in between. CDR3 region: CASSPPMRVDEQYF. The DNA of the CDR3 is TGTGCCAGCAGCCCACCGATGAGGGTCGACGAGCAGTACTTC.

This clone was counted a single time. The rearrangement uses TRBV4-2 and TRBJ1-2; maybe TRBD1 (6 bases). This CDR3 spans 14 amino acids. Germline V gene lookup returns CDR1 LGHNA and CDR2 YNFKEQ. Trimming cost V 5 bases and J 7 bases, with 17 bases left between them. CDR3 residues: CASSTTGRDPGYTF. The CDR3 nucleotides read TGTGCCAGCAGCACCACAGGGAGGGATCCTGGCTACACCTTC.

The gene calls are TRBV5-1 and TRBJ2-1, with 9 positions matching TRBD2. CDR3 length: 14 amino acids. J gave up 3 bases and V 6 bases, and 4 bases lay outside the gene matches. Germline assignment: CDR1 SGHRS and CDR2 YFSETQ. This CDR3 reads CASNLAGDYNEQFF. The CDR3 bases are TGCGCCAGCAACTTAGCGGGGGACTACAATGAGCAGTTCTTC.

The chain recombines TRBV6-5 with TRBJ2-7; D is unresolved. This CDR3 spans 16 amino acids. Trimming shortened V by 0 bases and J by 2 bases, and 14 bases separated the two germline ends. Germline lookup yields CDR1 MNHEY and CDR2 SVGAGI. The CDR3 nucleotides are TGTGCCAGCAGTTACTCGATCTTCCCCGCGGCCTACGAGCAGTACTTC. Protein product: CASSYSIFPAAYEQYF.

V usage is TRBV30 and J usage is TRBJ2-3; the match to TRBD2 covers 9 bases. V shed 0 bases, J shed 1 base, and the junction held 2 bases outside the gene matches. The CDR3 totals 15 residues. CDR1 and CDR2 (germline): GTSNPN, SVGIG (reference sequence). CDR3 sequence (DNA): TGTGCCTGGAGTGTAGCGGGGGGACGCACAGATACGCAGTATTTT. This sequence encodes CAWSVAGGRTDTQYF.

The gene calls are TRBV6-1 and TRBJ1-5, with unresolved D. The CDR3 totals 13 residues. V shed 5 bases and J shed 3 bases, with 8 bases lying between them. Germline V CDR1 and CDR2: MNHNS, SASEGT. The CDR3 sequence is CASSRAVNQPQHF. The CDR3 coding sequence is TGTGCCAGCAGTAGGGCAGTCAATCAGCCCCAGCATTTT.

This clone was detected only a few times. The chain has TRBV4-2 and TRBJ1-1; D ambiguous. Trimming shortened V by 5 bases and J by 0 bases, and 16 bases separated the two germline ends. The CDR3 sequence is 16 residues long. The V gene's germline CDR1 is LGHNA and CDR2 YNFKEQ. In nucleotides, the CDR3 is TGTGCCAGCAGCTTGATGGACCGCCTCATGAACACTGAAGCTTTCTTT. Its translation: CASSLMDRLMNTEAFF.

The chain joins TRBV18 to TRBJ1-5, with unresolved D. This CDR3 has 12 residues. Trimming pared 3 bases from V and 4 bases from J, leaving 4 bases between. Germline CDR1 KGHSH, CDR2 LQKENI. CDR3 region: CASSPENQPQHF. The CDR3 nucleotides read TGTGCCAGCTCACCTGAAAATCAGCCCCAGCATTTT.

The J gene is TRBJ2-3, the V gene TRBV30, with D hard to call. The CDR3 runs to 15 residues. CDR1 and CDR2 (germline): GTSNPN, SVGIG (reference sequence). Trimming shortened V by 3 bases and J by 2 bases, and 15 bases separated the two germline ends. The CDR3 loop is CAWSGGILPTDTQYF. The CDR3 region has the DNA TGTGCCTGGAGCGGCGGTATCCTTCCCACAGATACGCAGTATTTT.

This clone was observed at least ten times. The chain combines TRBV7-9 with TRBJ1-4; maybe TRBD1 (6 bases). This CDR3 has 14 amino acids. CDR1 SEHNR and CDR2 FQNEAQ come from the germline V gene (reference sequence). Trimming shortened V by 3 bases and J by 4 bases, and 9 bases separated the two germline ends. CDR3 region: CASSFDRSNEKLFF. The CDR3, as DNA: TGTGCCAGCAGCTTTGACAGGAGTAATGAAAAACTGTTTTTT.

This clone has more than one count but fewer than ten. The chain couples TRBV10-3 to TRBJ2-2, with TRBD2 identical over 9 bases. Per the germline V gene, CDR1 is ENHRY and CDR2 is SYGVKD. V was clipped by 6 bases and J by 5 bases; unmatched bases: 10. CDR3 size: 16 residues. DNA for the CDR3: TGTGCCATCAGCGCAGGGTTAGCGGGGGATACCGGGGAGCTGTTTTTT. It specifies CAISAGLAGDTGELFF.

In this sample, this clone turned up a few times. The chain is built from TRBV29-1 and TRBJ2-7, with D unclear. Trimming stripped 5 bases from V and 2 bases from J, with 13 bases between. Germline CDR1 and CDR2: SQVTM and ANQGSEA. The CDR3 is 13 residues long. The CDR3 DNA follows: TGCAGCGTTCGTCAGACAACCGCCTACGAGCAGTACTTC. This codes for CSVRQTTAYEQYF.